This T cell receptor beta chain was retrieved from a study of CD8+ T cells in alopecia areata. Study details: Tofacitinib ran for 6 to 18 months before 6 months off drug. Study-wide findings and caveats: In patients, TCRs were shared less clearly than in mice, and HLA may possibly be involved. Resident alphabeta T cells of normal skin are also sequenced in scalp samples.

This clone was detected once. The antigen is not known. Following extraction, RNA underwent reverse transcription to cDNA, which served as the sequencing template. TCRdb's table, derived via immunoSEQ multiplex PCR, lists solely in-frame clones and lacks some. There are over 150,000 clones in the sample; roughly 60% occur only once, and 1.7% lies in the top ten. The CDR3 length is 17 residues. Trimming left V 0 bases short and J 1 base short, with 16 bases between. CDR1 SQVTM and CDR2 ANQGSEA come from the germline V gene. The specimen was CD4+ T cells sorted from blood, collected at week 0. The TCR originated in a human donor with alopecia areata. The genes are TRBV29-1 and TRBJ2-1; D not certain. The CDR3 DNA reads as TGCAGCGTTGAAGAACTTTACGGCAGGCCATCCTACAATGAGCAGTTCTTC. It yields the protein CSVEELYGRPSYNEQFF.